The clone carrying this T cell receptor beta chain was found a few times. The entry originates in a study of T cells in Graves' hyperthyroidism and ophthalmopathy. CDR3 length: 16 amino acids. J lost 0 bases, V lost 2 bases, and 4 bases had no gene match. TCR beta CDR3 regions were amplified from RNA. With the HTBI primer set, the TCR CDR3 went through a first round of RT-PCR. TCRdb analysed the multiplex PCR reads with MiXCR anew, one entry per CDR3 protein. The table includes around 580,000 distinct CDR3 sequences, 15% to 20% detected once. The hyperthyroidism patients had all been newly diagnosed, and their disease duration was under 2 months. Their ages ranged from 18 to 65 years.

The source of this sequence is a woman younger than 30 with Graves' hyperthyroidism. The rearrangement links TRBV12-3 or TRBV12-4 to TRBJ2-7; 10 nucleotides line up with TRBD1. The sample was blood. The CDR3 region has the DNA TGTGCCAGCAGTTTAAGGGGACAGGGGAGCTCCTACGAGCAGTACTTC. The encoded protein is CASSLRGQGSSYEQYF.